A selection of T cell receptor beta chains follows, all from one sample in a study of T cell repertoires in cytomegalovirus infection. These receptors are not linked to any known antigen. TCRdb redid the calling of the reads with MiXCR, one entry per CDR3 protein. This table holds 550,000 to 850,000 distinct CDR3 sequences, roughly 33% found once. Sequencing was performed on cultured PBMCs, taken from culture after CMV antigen stimulation. Source of these receptors: a human donor in good health (CMV status not recorded). Some clones in this sample may be carry-over from other donors' samples. Both conserved end residues are part of each CDR3. D genes are given only for firm matches. Only part of the rows carry a size: once, few, many, or a class if the clone is expanded.

NA	TRBJ2-1	TRBV3-1	few	CASSQGFSSYNEQFF	TGTGCCAGCAGCCAAGGCTTCAGCTCCTACAATGAGCAGTTCTTC
TRBD1	TRBJ2-3	TRBV20-1	NA	CSARDLLDRGRTDTQYF	TGCAGTGCTAGAGATTTACTAGACAGGGGGCGCACAGATACGCAGTATTTT
NA	TRBJ2-7	TRBV7-6	NA	CASSQTQGYEQYF	TGTGCCAGCAGCCAGACACAGGGCTACGAGCAGTACTTC
NA	TRBJ1-3	TRBV10-3	NA	CAISDRASMSGNTIYF	TGTGCCATCAGTGATCGTGCCTCGATGTCTGGAAACACCATATATTTT
NA	TRBJ1-1	TRBV7-2	many	CASSKIQGNTEAFF	TGTGCCAGCAGCAAAATACAGGGAAACACTGAAGCTTTCTTT
NA	TRBJ2-7	TRBV7-9	few	CASSFRQTGEQYF	TGTGCCAGCAGCTTTCGACAGACGGGGGAGCAGTACTTC
NA	TRBJ2-1	TRBV28	NA	CASISGSEGNEQFF	TGTGCCAGCATTAGTGGGTCCGAGGGGAATGAGCAGTTCTTC
TRBD1	TRBJ1-1	TRBV18	few	CASSPAGTVANTEAFF	TGTGCCAGCTCACCGGCCGGGACAGTAGCGAACACTGAAGCTTTCTTT
NA	TRBJ1-1	TRBV7-2	few	CASSYNVGNTEAFF	TGTGCCAGCTCCTATAATGTAGGGAACACTGAAGCTTTCTTT
TRBD1	TRBJ2-1	TRBV11-2	many	CASSLVFGTGGSYNEQFF	TGTGCCAGCAGCTTAGTATTCGGGACAGGGGGCTCCTACAATGAGCAGTTCTTC
TRBD1	TRBJ1-3	TRBV7-6	few	CASSKTGAANTIYF	TGTGCCAGCAGCAAGACAGGGGCCGCGAACACCATATATTTT
TRBD1	TRBJ1-1	TRBV10-3	NA	CAISESLGQGPYTEAFF	TGTGCCATTAGTGAGTCATTGGGACAGGGCCCCTACACTGAAGCTTTCTTT
NA	TRBJ2-5	TRBV12-3/TRBV12-4	NA	CASSFSGIETQYF	TGTGCCAGCAGTTTCTCGGGAATAGAGACCCAGTACTTC
NA	TRBJ1-2	TRBV6-1	NA	CASSGQGRGYGYTF	TGTGCCAGCAGTGGCCAGGGACGGGGCTATGGCTACACCTTC
TRBD1	TRBJ1-1	TRBV7-9	NA	CASQGTGMNTEAFF	TGTGCCAGCCAGGGGACAGGGATGAACACTGAAGCTTTCTTT
NA	TRBJ2-1	TRBV24-1	few	CATSDPILGDEQFF	TGTGCCACCAGTGACCCCATACTAGGCGATGAGCAGTTCTTC